Listed below are T cell receptor beta chains from one sample, sequenced in a study of cytomegalovirus exposure and HLA in healthy donors. Some clones are missing from TCRdb's copy, which holds only in-frame ones; the method was immunoSEQ multiplex PCR. The table has 150,000 to 180,000 clones, about 76% seen once; the top ten hold approximately 8%. Input material: PBMCs. The source of these receptors is a man aged 30-40 years in good health and CMV-seropositive. Both conserved end residues are part of each CDR3. Each record gives: J gene, V gene, clone size, D gene, CDR3 protein, CDR3 DNA. The D gene is left open where the match is weak. Size values are once, few and many counts, or a class for expanded clones, and some rows have none.

J: TRBJ1-2
V: TRBV27
size: NA
D: NA
CDR3: CASSSTGPIYGYTF
DNA: TGTGCCAGCAGTTCTACAGGGCCCATCTATGGCTACACCTTC

J: TRBJ2-7
V: TRBV7-2
size: NA
D: TRBD1
CDR3: CASSFRQGATYEQYF
DNA: TGTGCCAGCAGCTTCAGACAGGGGGCCACCTACGAGCAGTACTTC

J: TRBJ1-1
V: TRBV27
size: NA
D: NA
CDR3: CASSLLPGNTEAFF
DNA: TGTGCCAGCAGTTTATTACCCGGGAACACTGAAGCTTTCTTT

J: TRBJ1-5
V: TRBV6-6
size: once
D: TRBD1
CDR3: CASTGQVEQPQHF
DNA: TGTGCCAGCACCGGACAGGTAGAACAGCCCCAGCATTTT

J: TRBJ2-1
V: TRBV18
size: NA
D: NA
CDR3: CASSPPGHRDLNEQFF
DNA: TGTGCCAGCTCACCCCCGGGCCACAGGGATCTCAACGAGCAGTTCTTC

J: TRBJ2-7
V: TRBV7-8
size: NA
D: NA
CDR3: CASSLLAGTYEQYF
DNA: TGTGCCAGCAGCTTACTGGCGGGAACCTACGAGCAGTACTTC

J: TRBJ1-2
V: TRBV19
size: NA
D: NA
CDR3: CASGRVVGYTF
DNA: TGTGCCAGTGGTCGGGTAGTCGGCTACACCTTC

J: TRBJ1-2
V: TRBV14
size: NA
D: NA
CDR3: CASSHGVGGDYGYTF
DNA: TGTGCCAGCAGCCATGGGGTAGGGGGGGACTATGGCTACACCTTC

J: TRBJ2-2
V: TRBV9
size: once
D: TRBD2
CDR3: CASSGRGGTGELFF
DNA: TGTGCCAGCAGCGGACGCGGGGGGACCGGGGAGCTGTTTTTT

J: TRBJ1-1
V: TRBV20-1
size: NA
D: NA
CDR3: CSAGGITEAFF
DNA: TGCAGTGCTGGCGGCATAACTGAAGCTTTCTTT

J: TRBJ2-7
V: TRBV5-8
size: NA
D: NA
CDR3: CASSLGQGLSYEQYF
DNA: TGTGCCAGCAGCTTGGGGCAGGGACTCTCCTACGAGCAGTACTTC

J: TRBJ1-1
V: TRBV7-9
size: few
D: NA
CDR3: CSSSPGGHLNTEAFF
DNA: TGTTCCAGCAGCCCCGGTGGACACCTTAACACTGAAGCTTTCTTT

J: TRBJ2-2
V: TRBV4-3
size: NA
D: NA
CDR3: CASSQVHSRGTGELFF
DNA: TGCGCCAGCAGCCAAGTTCATTCCAGGGGAACCGGGGAGCTGTTTTTT

J: TRBJ1-3
V: TRBV5-4
size: NA
D: TRBD1
CDR3: CASSRQPGQGVAGNTIYF
DNA: TGTGCCAGCAGCCGACAACCCGGACAGGGGGTGGCTGGAAACACCATATATTTT

J: TRBJ2-2
V: TRBV7-3
size: NA
D: NA
CDR3: CASSLGSPNTGELFF
DNA: TGTGCCAGCAGCTTAGGTAGCCCGAACACCGGGGAGCTGTTTTTT

J: TRBJ2-3
V: TRBV28
size: NA
D: NA
CDR3: CASRPLPGTQTDTQYF
DNA: TGTGCCAGCAGGCCCCTCCCGGGAACCCAAACAGATACGCAGTATTTT

J: TRBJ2-3
V: TRBV19
size: few
D: NA
CDR3: CASSPQGSDTQYF
DNA: TGTGCCAGTAGTCCACAGGGTTCAGATACGCAGTATTTT

J: TRBJ2-7
V: TRBV7-9
size: once
D: TRBD1
CDR3: CASSTPRGQGSDEQYF
DNA: TGTGCCAGCAGCACACCCCGGGGACAGGGTAGCGACGAGCAGTACTTC

J: TRBJ2-1
V: TRBV6-5
size: NA
D: TRBD2
CDR3: CASSRAGVRNEQFF
DNA: TGTGCCAGCAGCAGAGCGGGAGTGAGGAATGAGCAGTTCTTC

J: TRBJ2-7
V: TRBV18
size: NA
D: NA
CDR3: CASSPPTQGGEQYF
DNA: TGTGCCAGCTCACCACCGACGCAGGGAGGCGAGCAGTACTTC

J: TRBJ2-7
V: TRBV13
size: few
D: NA
CDR3: CASSRGTVGEQYF
DNA: TGTGCCAGCAGCCGGGGGACAGTAGGCGAGCAGTACTTC

J: TRBJ2-7
V: TRBV5-1
size: NA
D: TRBD1
CDR3: CASSLGTGGYEQYF
DNA: TGCGCCAGCAGCTTGGGCACAGGGGGCTACGAGCAGTACTTC

J: TRBJ2-7
V: TRBV5-1
size: NA
D: TRBD2
CDR3: CASSGGVGGSRYEQYF
DNA: TGCGCCAGCAGCGGGGGGGTTGGTGGCTCCCGCTACGAGCAGTACTTC

J: TRBJ1-2
V: TRBV7-9
size: NA
D: NA
CDR3: CASSRDGNYGYTF
DNA: TGTGCCAGCAGCCGAGACGGGAACTATGGCTACACCTTC

J: TRBJ2-7
V: TRBV6-6
size: NA
D: NA
CDR3: CASRSSGLYEQYF
DNA: TGTGCCAGCAGGTCGTCAGGGTTATACGAGCAGTACTTC

J: TRBJ2-1
V: TRBV6-5
size: NA
D: TRBD2
CDR3: CASSYGGLAGGNEQFF
DNA: TGTGCCAGCAGTTACGGGGGACTAGCGGGGGGAAATGAGCAGTTCTTC

J: TRBJ2-3
V: TRBV6-4
size: NA
D: TRBD2
CDR3: CASSEAGGTDTQYF
DNA: TGTGCCAGCAGTGAAGCGGGAGGCACAGATACGCAGTATTTT

J: TRBJ2-7
V: TRBV6-5
size: NA
D: NA
CDR3: CASSYGLGYRDYEQYF
DNA: TGTGCCAGCAGTTATGGGCTCGGCTACCGGGACTACGAGCAGTACTTC

J: TRBJ1-4
V: TRBV7-7
size: once
D: TRBD1
CDR3: CASSSGQVAGEKLFF
DNA: TGTGCCAGCAGCTCTGGACAGGTTGCTGGTGAAAAACTGTTTTTT

J: TRBJ2-3
V: TRBV2
size: NA
D: NA
CDR3: CASSGQADTQYF
DNA: TGTGCCAGCAGTGGACAAGCAGATACGCAGTATTTT

J: TRBJ1-2
V: TRBV2
size: NA
D: NA
CDR3: CASSADNNYGYTF
DNA: TGTGCCAGCAGCGCGGACAACAACTATGGCTACACCTTC

J: TRBJ2-7
V: TRBV18
size: once
D: NA
CDR3: CASSPPSQGASYEQYF
DNA: TGTGCCAGCTCACCACCGTCGCAGGGCGCCTCCTACGAGCAGTACTTC

J: TRBJ2-2
V: TRBV25-1
size: NA
D: TRBD1
CDR3: CASSGGGSGNTGELFF
DNA: TGTGCCAGCAGTGGAGGGGGCTCGGGGAACACCGGGGAGCTGTTTTTT

J: TRBJ2-1
V: TRBV19
size: NA
D: TRBD1
CDR3: CASRDRGSYNEQFF
DNA: TGTGCCAGTAGGGACAGGGGCTCCTACAATGAGCAGTTCTTC

J: TRBJ2-2
V: TRBV7-9
size: few
D: NA
CDR3: CASSSPVAHPNTGELFF
DNA: TGTGCCAGCAGCTCCCCAGTTGCACACCCGAACACCGGGGAGCTGTTTTTT

J: TRBJ1-1
V: TRBV19
size: NA
D: NA
CDR3: CASSVPGFQKAFF
DNA: TGTGCCAGTAGTGTGCCGGGGTTTCAAAAAGCTTTCTTT